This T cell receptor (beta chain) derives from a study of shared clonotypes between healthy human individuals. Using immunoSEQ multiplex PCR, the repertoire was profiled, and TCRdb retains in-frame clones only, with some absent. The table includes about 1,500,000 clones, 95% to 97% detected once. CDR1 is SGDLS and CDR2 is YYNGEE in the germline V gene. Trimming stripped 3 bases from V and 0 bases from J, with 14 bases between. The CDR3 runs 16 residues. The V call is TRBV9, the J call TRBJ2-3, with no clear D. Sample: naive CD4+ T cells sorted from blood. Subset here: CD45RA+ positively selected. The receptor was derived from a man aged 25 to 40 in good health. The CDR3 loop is CASSDVRVWSTDTQYF. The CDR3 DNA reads TGTGCCAGCAGCGACGTCCGGGTTTGGAGCACAGATACGCAGTATTTT.